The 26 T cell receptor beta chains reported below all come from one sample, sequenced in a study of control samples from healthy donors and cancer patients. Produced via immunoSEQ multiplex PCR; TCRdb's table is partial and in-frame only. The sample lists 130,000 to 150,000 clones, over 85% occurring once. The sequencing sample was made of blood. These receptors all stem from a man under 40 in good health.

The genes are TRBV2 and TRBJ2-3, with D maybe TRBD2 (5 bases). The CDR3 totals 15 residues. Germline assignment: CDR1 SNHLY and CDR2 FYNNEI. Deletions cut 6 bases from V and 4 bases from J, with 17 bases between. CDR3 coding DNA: TGTGCCAGCAGGGACTTGAACCGACGGGCAGATACGCAGTATTTT. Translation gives CASRDLNRRADTQYF.

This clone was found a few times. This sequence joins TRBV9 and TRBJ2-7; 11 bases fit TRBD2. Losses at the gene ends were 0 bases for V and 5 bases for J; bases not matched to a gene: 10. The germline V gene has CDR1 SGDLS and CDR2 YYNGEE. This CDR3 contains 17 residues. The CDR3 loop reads CASSVGITSGSLNEQYF. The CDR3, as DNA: TGTGCCAGCAGCGTAGGAATTACTAGCGGGAGCCTCAACGAGCAGTACTTC.

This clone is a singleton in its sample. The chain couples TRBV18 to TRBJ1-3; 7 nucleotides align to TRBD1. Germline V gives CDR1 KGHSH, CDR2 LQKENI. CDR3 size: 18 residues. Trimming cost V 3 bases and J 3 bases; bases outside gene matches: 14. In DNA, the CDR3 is TGTGCCAGCTCACCTCGGGGTGACAGGGACGTTAATGGAAACACCATATATTTT. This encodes CASSPRGDRDVNGNTIYF.

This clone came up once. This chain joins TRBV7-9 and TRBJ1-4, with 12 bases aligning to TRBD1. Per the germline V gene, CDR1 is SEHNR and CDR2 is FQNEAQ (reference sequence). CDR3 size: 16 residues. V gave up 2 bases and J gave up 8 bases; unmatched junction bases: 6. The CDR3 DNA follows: TGTGCCAGCAGCTTAATGGCCGGGACAGGGGGCGAAAAACTGTTTTTT. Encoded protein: CASSLMAGTGGEKLFF.

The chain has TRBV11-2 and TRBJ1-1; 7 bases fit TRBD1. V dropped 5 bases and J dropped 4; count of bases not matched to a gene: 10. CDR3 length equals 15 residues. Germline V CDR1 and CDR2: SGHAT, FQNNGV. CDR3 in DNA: TGTGCCAGCAGCCGCCAGACAGGGCCCGGCACTGAAGCTTTCTTT. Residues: CASSRQTGPGTEAFF.

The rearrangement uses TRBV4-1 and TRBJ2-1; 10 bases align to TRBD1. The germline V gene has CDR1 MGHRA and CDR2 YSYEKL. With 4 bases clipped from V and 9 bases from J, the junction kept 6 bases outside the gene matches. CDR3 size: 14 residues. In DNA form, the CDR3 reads TGCGCCAGCAGCCGAGGACAGGGGGGGTTTGAGCAGTTCTTC. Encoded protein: CASSRGQGGFEQFF.

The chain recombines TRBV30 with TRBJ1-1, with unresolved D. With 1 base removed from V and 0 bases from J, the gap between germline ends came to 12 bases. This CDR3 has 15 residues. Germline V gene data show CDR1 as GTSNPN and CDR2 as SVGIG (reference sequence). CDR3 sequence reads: CAWSARGFMNTEAFF. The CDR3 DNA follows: TGTGCCTGGAGTGCGCGGGGTTTTATGAACACTGAAGCTTTCTTT.

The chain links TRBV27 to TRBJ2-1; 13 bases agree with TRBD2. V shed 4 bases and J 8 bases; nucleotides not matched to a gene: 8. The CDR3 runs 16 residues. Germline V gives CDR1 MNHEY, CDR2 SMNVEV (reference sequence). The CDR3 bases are TGTGCCAGCAGTTGGGAGACTAGCGGGAGGTTTCATGAGCAGTTCTTC. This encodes CASSWETSGRFHEQFF.

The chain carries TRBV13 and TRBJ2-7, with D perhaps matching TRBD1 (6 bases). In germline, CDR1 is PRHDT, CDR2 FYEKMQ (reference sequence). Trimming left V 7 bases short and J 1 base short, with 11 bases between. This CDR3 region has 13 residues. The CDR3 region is CASKSGTSYEQYF. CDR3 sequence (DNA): TGTGCCAGCAAGTCCGGGACATCCTACGAGCAGTACTTC.

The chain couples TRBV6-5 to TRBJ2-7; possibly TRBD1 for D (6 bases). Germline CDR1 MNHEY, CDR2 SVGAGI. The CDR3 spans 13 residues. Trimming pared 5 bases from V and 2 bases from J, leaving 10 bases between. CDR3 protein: CASSRDKTYEQYF. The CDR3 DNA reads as TGTGCCAGCAGTCGGGACAAGACCTACGAGCAGTACTTC.

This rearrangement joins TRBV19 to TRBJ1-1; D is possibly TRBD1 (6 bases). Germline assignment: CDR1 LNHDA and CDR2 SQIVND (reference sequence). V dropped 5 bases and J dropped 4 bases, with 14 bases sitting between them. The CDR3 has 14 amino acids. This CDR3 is CASSVTGTGTEAFF. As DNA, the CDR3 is TGTGCCAGTAGTGTGACAGGTACCGGCACTGAAGCTTTCTTT. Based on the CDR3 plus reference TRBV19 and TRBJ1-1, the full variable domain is DGGITQSPKYLFRKEGQNVTLSCEQNLNHDAMYWYRQDPGQGLRLIYYSQIVNDFQKGDIAEGYSVSREKKESFPLTVTSAQKNPTAFYLCASSVTGTGTEAFFGQGTRLTVV.

This chain's CDR3 is CASSQVSRTTSTDTQYF. CDR3 nucleotides: TGCGCCAGCAGCCAAGTGTCCAGGACTACAAGTACAGATACGCAGTATTTT. The rearrangement links TRBV4-1 to TRBJ2-3; D might be TRBD2 (6 bases). Deletions cut 1 base from V and 3 bases from J, with 17 bases between. CDR1 is MGHRA, CDR2 YSYEKL, per germline. The CDR3 is 17 amino acids.

CDR3 sequence reads: CASRASGSQETQYF. In nucleotides, the CDR3 is TGTGCCAGTAGGGCTAGCGGGTCCCAAGAGACCCAGTACTTC. The chain combines TRBV19 with TRBJ2-5; 8 bases match TRBD2. CDR1 is LNHDA, CDR2 SQIVND, per germline (reference sequence). This CDR3 has 14 amino acids. The trim removed 6 bases at V and 1 base at J, leaving 4 bases unmatched.

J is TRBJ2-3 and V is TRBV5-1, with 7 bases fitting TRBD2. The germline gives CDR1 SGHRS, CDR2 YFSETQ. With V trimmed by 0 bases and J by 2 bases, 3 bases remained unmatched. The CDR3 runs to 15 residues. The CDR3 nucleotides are TGCGCCAGCAGCTTGGGCGGGAGTTCCACAGATACGCAGTATTTT. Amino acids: CASSLGGSSTDTQYF.

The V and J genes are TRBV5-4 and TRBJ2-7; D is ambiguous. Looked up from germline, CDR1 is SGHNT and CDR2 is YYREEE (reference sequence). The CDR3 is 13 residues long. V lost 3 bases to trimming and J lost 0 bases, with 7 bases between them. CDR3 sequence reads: CASSSVSSYEQYF. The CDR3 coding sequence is TGTGCCAGCAGCTCGGTTAGCTCCTACGAGCAGTACTTC.

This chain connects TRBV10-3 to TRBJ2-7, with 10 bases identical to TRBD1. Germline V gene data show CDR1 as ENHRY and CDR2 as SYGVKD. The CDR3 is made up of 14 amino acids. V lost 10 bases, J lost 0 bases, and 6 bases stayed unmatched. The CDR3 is CATAGDRGSYEQYF. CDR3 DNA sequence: TGTGCCACCGCCGGGGACAGGGGCTCCTACGAGCAGTACTTC.

CDR3 protein: CASSYNRVNTEAFF. Written as DNA, the CDR3 is TGTGCCAGCAGCTACAACAGGGTGAACACTGAAGCTTTCTTT. The chain combines TRBV7-8 with TRBJ1-1; D may be TRBD1 (6 bases). This CDR3 contains 14 residues. V shed 4 bases and J shed 0 bases, with 9 bases lying between them. CDR1 and CDR2 from the germline V gene are SGHVS and FQNEAQ.

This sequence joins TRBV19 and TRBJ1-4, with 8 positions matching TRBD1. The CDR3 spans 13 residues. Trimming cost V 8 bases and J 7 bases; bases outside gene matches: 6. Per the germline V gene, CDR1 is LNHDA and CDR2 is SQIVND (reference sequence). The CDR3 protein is CASSGGSGEKLFF. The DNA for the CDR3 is TGTGCCAGTTCAGGGGGCTCGGGTGAAAAACTGTTTTTT.

The CDR3 here is CASTQIARGAVNTEAFF. As DNA, the CDR3 is TGTGCCAGCACACAAATCGCGAGGGGGGCGGTGAACACTGAAGCTTTCTTT. The chain combines TRBV28 with TRBJ1-1; TRBD1 is a possible D gene (6 bases). Germline lookup yields CDR1 MDHEN and CDR2 SYDVKM. CDR3 size: 17 residues. The germline V and J ends were trimmed by 7 bases and 0 bases, with 21 bases remaining between them.

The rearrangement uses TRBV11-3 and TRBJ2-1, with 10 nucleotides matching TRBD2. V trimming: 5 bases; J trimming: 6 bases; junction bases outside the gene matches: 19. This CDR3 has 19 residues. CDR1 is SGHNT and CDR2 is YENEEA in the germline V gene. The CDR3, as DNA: TGTGCCAGCAGCCGCGACCCCCGCTCACTAGCGGGAATCGTCAATGAGCAGTTCTTC. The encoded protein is CASSRDPRSLAGIVNEQFF.

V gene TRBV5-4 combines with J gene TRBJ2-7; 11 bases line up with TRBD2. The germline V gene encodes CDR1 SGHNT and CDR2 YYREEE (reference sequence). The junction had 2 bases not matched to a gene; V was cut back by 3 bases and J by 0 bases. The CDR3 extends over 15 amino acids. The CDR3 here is CASSSGLAGSYEQYF. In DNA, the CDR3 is TGTGCCAGCAGCTCCGGACTAGCGGGCTCCTACGAGCAGTACTTC. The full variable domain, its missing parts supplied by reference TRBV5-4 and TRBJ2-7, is ETGVTQSPTHLIKTRGQQVTLRCSSQSGHNTVSWYQQALGQGPQFIFQYYREEENGRGNFPPRFSGLQFPNYSSELNVNALELDDSALYLCASSSGLAGSYEQYFGPGTRLTVT.

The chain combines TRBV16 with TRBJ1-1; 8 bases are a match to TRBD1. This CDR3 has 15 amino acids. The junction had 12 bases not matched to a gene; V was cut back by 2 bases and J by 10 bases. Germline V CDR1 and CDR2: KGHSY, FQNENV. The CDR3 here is CASSQTLQGGGGAFF. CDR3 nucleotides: TGTGCCAGCAGCCAAACATTACAGGGGGGAGGAGGAGCTTTCTTT.

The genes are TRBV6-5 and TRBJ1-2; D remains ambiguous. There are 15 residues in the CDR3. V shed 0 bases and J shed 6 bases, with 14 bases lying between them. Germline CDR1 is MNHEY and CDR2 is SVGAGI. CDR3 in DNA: TGTGCCAGCAGTTACTCGGGCGCGACGGGCAATGGCTACACCTTC. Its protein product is CASSYSGATGNGYTF.

The CDR3 loop reads CASSLGQGRTYGYTF. DNA of the CDR3: TGTGCCAGCAGCTTAGGACAGGGGAGAACCTATGGCTACACCTTC. V gene TRBV7-2 combines with J gene TRBJ1-2; 8 bases fit TRBD1. CDR1 is SGHTA and CDR2 is FQGNSA in the germline V gene. There are 15 residues in the CDR3. V lost 1 base and J lost 4; bases outside the gene matches: 5.

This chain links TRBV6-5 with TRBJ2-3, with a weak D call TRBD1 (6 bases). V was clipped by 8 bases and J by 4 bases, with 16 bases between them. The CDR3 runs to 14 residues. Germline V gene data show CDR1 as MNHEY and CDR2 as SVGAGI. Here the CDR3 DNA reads TGTGCCAGCGGTCATCAGGGGACACCAGATACGCAGTATTTT. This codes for CASGHQGTPDTQYF.

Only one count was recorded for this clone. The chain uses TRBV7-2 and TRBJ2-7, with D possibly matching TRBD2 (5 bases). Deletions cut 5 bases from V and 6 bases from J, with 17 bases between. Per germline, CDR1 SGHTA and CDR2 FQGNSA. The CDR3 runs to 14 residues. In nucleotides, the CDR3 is TGTGCCAGCAGCCAGAGCGGCGGAATCTTCGAGCAGTACTTC. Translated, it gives CASSQSGGIFEQYF.